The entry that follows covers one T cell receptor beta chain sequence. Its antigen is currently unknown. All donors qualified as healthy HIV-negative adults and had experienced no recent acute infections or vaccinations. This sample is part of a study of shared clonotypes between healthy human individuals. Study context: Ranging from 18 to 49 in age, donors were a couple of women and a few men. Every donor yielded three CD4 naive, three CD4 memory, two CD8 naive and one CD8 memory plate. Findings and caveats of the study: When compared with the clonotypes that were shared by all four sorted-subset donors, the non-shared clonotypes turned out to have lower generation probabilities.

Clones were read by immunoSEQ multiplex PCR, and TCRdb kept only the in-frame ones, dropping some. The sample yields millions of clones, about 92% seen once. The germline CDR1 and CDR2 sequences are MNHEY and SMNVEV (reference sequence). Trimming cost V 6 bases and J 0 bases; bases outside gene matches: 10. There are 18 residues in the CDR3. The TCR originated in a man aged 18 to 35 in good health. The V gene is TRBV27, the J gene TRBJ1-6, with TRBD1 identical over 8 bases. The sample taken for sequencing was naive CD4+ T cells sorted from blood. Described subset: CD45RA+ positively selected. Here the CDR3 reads CASRARTGTSSYNSPLHF. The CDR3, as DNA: TGTGCCAGCAGGGCACGGACAGGGACCAGCTCCTATAATTCACCCCTCCACTTT.